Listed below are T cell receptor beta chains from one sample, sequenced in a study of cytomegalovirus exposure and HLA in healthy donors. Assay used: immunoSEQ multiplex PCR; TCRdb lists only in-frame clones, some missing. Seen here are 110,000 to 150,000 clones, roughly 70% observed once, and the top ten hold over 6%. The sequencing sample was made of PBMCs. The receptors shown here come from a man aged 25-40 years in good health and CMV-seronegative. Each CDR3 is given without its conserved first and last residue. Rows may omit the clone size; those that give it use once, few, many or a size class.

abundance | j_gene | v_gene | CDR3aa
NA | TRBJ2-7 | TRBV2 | ASSDYRSSYEQY
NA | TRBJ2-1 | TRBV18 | ASSPGLASGNEQF
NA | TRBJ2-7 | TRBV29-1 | SAATSGGSYEQY
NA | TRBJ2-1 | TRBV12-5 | ASGRKEDEQF
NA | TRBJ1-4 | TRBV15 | ATSSANTGHEKLF
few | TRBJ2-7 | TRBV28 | ASSLTGWTVEQY
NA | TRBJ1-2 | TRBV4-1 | ASSQLRQEAGYGYT
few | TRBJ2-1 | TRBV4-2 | ASSQEKNSGKGNEQF
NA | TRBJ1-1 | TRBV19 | ASSNPRTGGTEAF
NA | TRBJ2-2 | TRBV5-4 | ASSAPSGPTGELF
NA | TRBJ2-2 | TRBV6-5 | ASSLLYRNTGELF
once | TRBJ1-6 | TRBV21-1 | ASSNPRTGRNSPLH
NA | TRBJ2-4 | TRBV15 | ATSRRQGGAKNIQY
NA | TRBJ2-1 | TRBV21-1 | ASSYGGDSLGRSYNEQF
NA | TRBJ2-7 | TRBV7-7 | ASSYGTGASYEQY
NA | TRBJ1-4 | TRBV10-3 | AISEGGDNGNEKLF
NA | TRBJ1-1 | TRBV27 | ASRSGGTGSVTEAF
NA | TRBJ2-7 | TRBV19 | ASSINRDYEQY